A selection of T cell receptor beta chains follows, all from one sample in a study of cytomegalovirus exposure and HLA in healthy donors. Some clones are missing from TCRdb's copy, which holds only in-frame ones; the method was immunoSEQ multiplex PCR. The sample comprises some 100,000 clones, less than 80% of which are singletons, and about 8% rests with the top ten. Sequenced sample: PBMCs. The receptors shown here come from a woman aged 50 to 60 in good health and CMV-seropositive. Both conserved end residues are part of each CDR3. The order of the fields is D gene, clone size, CDR3 length, V gene, J gene, CDR3 DNA, CDR3 protein. D genes are given only for firm matches. A clone size is listed for some rows: how often the clone was seen (once, few, many), or a class if it is expanded.

TRBD1	-	15	TRBV2	TRBJ2-7	TGTGCCAGCAGGGACACCGGGACAGGGAGATCGGAGCAGTACTTC	CASRDTGTGRSEQYF
TRBD1	-	14	TRBV11-2	TRBJ2-7	TGTGCCAGCAGCTTAGGACAGGGAAAGAACGAGCAGTACTTC	CASSLGQGKNEQYF
TRBD2	-	18	TRBV18	TRBJ2-5	TGTGCCAGCTCACCGGGAAAGCGGGGGCCCCTAGTTCAAGAGACCCAGTACTTC	CASSPGKRGPLVQETQYF
-	-	19	TRBV7-2	TRBJ1-2	TGTGCCAGCAGCCCGTACAGGGTGATTTTTAGTCTCGCTAACTATGGCTACACCTTC	CASSPYRVIFSLANYGYTF
-	-	15	TRBV27	TRBJ2-1	TGTGCCATCCGGGACTTCGGAAGCTCCTACAATGAGCAGTTCTTC	CAIRDFGSSYNEQFF
-	-	17	TRBV12-5	TRBJ2-1	TGTGCTAGTGGTTTGGTGCCAATAGTGCGGAGGGACAATGAGCAGTTCTTC	CASGLVPIVRRDNEQFF
TRBD1	-	15	TRBV2	TRBJ2-6	TGTGCCAGCAGTCCGGACAGGGCTGGGGCCAACGGCCTGACTTTC	CASSPDRAGANGLTF
TRBD1	-	15	TRBV5-6	TRBJ2-1	TGTGCCAGCAGCTTCAGGGGGCTATCTCACAATGAGCAGTTCTTC	CASSFRGLSHNEQFF
TRBD1	-	13	TRBV7-2	TRBJ1-2	TGTGCCAGCAGCAAGGGACAGAACTATGGCTACACCTTC	CASSKGQNYGYTF
TRBD2	-	15	TRBV9	TRBJ2-4	TGTGCCAGCAGCGTAGTGTCGGGAGGGCTGGACATTCAGTACTTC	CASSVVSGGLDIQYF
-	-	14	TRBV9	TRBJ2-5	TGTGCCAGCAGCGGGGGACTCCGTGAGAAGACCCAGTACTTC	CASSGGLREKTQYF
-	few	15	TRBV7-2	TRBJ1-5	TGTGCCAGCAGCCCCCGACTACCTCGAAATCAGCCCCAGCATTTT	CASSPRLPRNQPQHF
TRBD2	few	14	TRBV7-2	TRBJ2-7	TGTGCCAGCCAACAGACTAGCGGGGCCTACGAGCAGTACTTC	CASQQTSGAYEQYF
TRBD1	-	15	TRBV10-3	TRBJ2-5	TGTGCCATCAGTCCGGGACAGGGGCCGGCGGAGACCCAGTACTTC	CAISPGQGPAETQYF
TRBD1	once	14	TRBV19	TRBJ2-3	TGTGCCAGTAGGGGGACAGAATACACAGATACGCAGTATTTT	CASRGTEYTDTQYF
TRBD2	-	14	TRBV7-6	TRBJ2-5	TGTGCCAGCAGTACTAGCGGGGGTGGGGAGACCCAGTACTTC	CASSTSGGGETQYF
TRBD2	-	16	TRBV7-2	TRBJ2-5	TGTGCCAGCAGCGGACCGGGACTAGCGGGCGAAGAGACCCAGTACTTC	CASSGPGLAGEETQYF
-	-	18	TRBV19	TRBJ1-5	TGTGCCAGTAGTTCCCCTCCGGGGGTCAGGGTAGGGAATCAGCCCCAGCATTTT	CASSSPPGVRVGNQPQHF
-	few	17	TRBV5-4	TRBJ1-1	TGTGCCAGCAGCTTGGAGCCCAACAGGGCTATGAACACTGAAGCTTTCTTT	CASSLEPNRAMNTEAFF
TRBD1	few	15	TRBV7-2	TRBJ1-6	TGTGCCAGCAGCATCCGACAGGGAGATAATTCACCCCTCCACTTT	CASSIRQGDNSPLHF
-	-	16	TRBV19	TRBJ1-5	TGTGCCAGTAGTACCCCCCCAACAGGGTTCAATCAGCCCCAGCATTTT	CASSTPPTGFNQPQHF
TRBD2	few	15	TRBV7-7	TRBJ2-1	TGTGCTAGCAGCTTAGACTCTAGCGGGGGTAATGAGCAGTTCTTC	CASSLDSSGGNEQFF
TRBD2	few	15	TRBV7-2	TRBJ2-3	TGTGCCAGCAGCCCCTGGACTAGCGGGAGCGATACGCAGTATTTT	CASSPWTSGSDTQYF
TRBD2	-	16	TRBV5-5	TRBJ2-7	TGTGCCAGCAGCTTGCGCGGACTAGCGGGTTCCTACGAGCAGTACTTC	CASSLRGLAGSYEQYF
-	-	19	TRBV15	TRBJ2-6	TGTGCCACCAGCGGACCGGGACACTTCTTTGAGGCTGGGGCCAACGGCCTGACTTTC	CATSGPGHFFEAGANGLTF